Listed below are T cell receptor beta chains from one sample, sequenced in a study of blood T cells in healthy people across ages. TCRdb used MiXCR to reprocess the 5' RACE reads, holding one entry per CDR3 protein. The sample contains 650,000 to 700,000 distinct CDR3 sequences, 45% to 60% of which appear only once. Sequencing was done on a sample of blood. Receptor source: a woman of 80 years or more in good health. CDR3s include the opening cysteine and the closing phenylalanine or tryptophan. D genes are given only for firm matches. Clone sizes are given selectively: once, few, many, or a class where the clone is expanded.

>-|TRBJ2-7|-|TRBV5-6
TGTGCCAGCAGCTCCGTCCGGATCTCCTACGAGCAGTACTTC
CASSSVRISYEQYF
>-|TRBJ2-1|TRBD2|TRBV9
TGTGCCAGCAGCGGCCCGGGACTAGCGGGGGGTGAGCAGTTCTTC
CASSGPGLAGGEQFF
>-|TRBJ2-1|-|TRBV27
TGTGCCAGCAGTGTATCAGGGTCGAGCTCCTACAATGAGCAGTTCTTC
CASSVSGSSSYNEQFF
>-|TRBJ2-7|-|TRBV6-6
TGTGCCAGCAGTCGTTCAGGGGCGGAGGGTGAGCAGTACTTC
CASSRSGAEGEQYF
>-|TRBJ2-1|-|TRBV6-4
TGTGCCAGCAGTGACGCAAATGAGCAGTTCTTC
CASSDANEQFF
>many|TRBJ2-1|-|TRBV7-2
TGTGCCAGCAGCTTAGCTGGGACTTTCCTGACTGAGCAGTTCTTC
CASSLAGTFLTEQFF
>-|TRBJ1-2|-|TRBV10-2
TGCGCCAGCAGTGAGAAGGGACCCTATGGCTACACCTTC
CASSEKGPYGYTF
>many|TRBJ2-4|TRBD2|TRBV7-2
TGTGCCAGCAGCTTAACGGGGGGGCTGGAAAACATTCAGTACTTC
CASSLTGGLENIQYF
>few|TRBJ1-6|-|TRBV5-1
TGCGCCAGCAGCTTGAGTCCGGATTCACCCCTCCACTTT
CASSLSPDSPLHF
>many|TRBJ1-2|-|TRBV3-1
TGTGCCAGCAGCCATGGCGAGGGTGGCTACACCTTC
CASSHGEGGYTF
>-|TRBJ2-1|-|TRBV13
TGTGCCAGCAGCTTAGGCCGAAGTGAGTACAATGAGCGGTTCTTC
CASSLGRSEYNERFF
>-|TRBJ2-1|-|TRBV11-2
TGTGCCAGCAGTTTAATGGCTCTCCGCGGTGGCTCCTACAATGAGCAGTTCTTC
CASSLMALRGGSYNEQFF
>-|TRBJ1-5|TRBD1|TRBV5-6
TGTGCCAGCAGCTTCCAGGGGGCGATTTCCCTATTAAATCAGCCCCAGCATTTT
CASSFQGAISLLNQPQHF
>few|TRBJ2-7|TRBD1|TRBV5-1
TGCGCCAGCAGCTTTTTCTGGGACAGTGCCTACAATGAGCAGTACTTC
CASSFFWDSAYNEQYF
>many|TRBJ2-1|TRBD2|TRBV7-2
TGCGCCAGCAGCTTGCGGGGGTACAATGAGCAGTTCTTC
CASSLRGYNEQFF
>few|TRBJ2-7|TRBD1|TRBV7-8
TGTGCCAGCAGCGCGGACAGGGCATACGAGCAGTACTTC
CASSADRAYEQYF
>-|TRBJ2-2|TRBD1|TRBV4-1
TGCGCCAGCAGGTCCAGGGGGCTAGGCACCGGGGAGCTGTTTTTT
CASRSRGLGTGELFF
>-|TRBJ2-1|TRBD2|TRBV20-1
TGCAGTGCTAGAGCCAATAGCGGGATACGGTTCTTC
CSARANSGIRFF
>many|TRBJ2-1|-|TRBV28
TGTGCCAGCAGTTCGACAGGCGGTGAGCAGTTCTTC
CASSSTGGEQFF
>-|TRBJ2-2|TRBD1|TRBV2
TGTGCCACCGGCGGGACAGGGATAGGAACCGGGGAGCTGTTTTTT
CATGGTGIGTGELFF
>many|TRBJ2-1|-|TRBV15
TGTGCCACCAGCAGAGCGAAGAGCTCCTACAATGAGCAGTTCTTC
CATSRAKSSYNEQFF
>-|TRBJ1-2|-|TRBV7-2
TGTGCCAGCAGCACAGAGGTCGGGGGCTACACCTTC
CASSTEVGGYTF
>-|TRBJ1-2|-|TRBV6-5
TGTGCCAGCAGTTACTCGAGGGCAGCCCCGCTAAGCGGCTACACCTTC
CASSYSRAAPLSGYTF